The source of this T cell receptor (beta chain) is a study of T cell repertoires in cytomegalovirus infection. This clonotype occurred many times. TCRdb recomputed calls from the reads with MiXCR, one row per CDR3 protein. Of almost 550,000 distinct CDR3 sequences listed, more than 15% were seen once; the top ten hold 20% to 30%. The ends were cut back, 3 bases at V and 3 bases at J, with 9 bases in the middle. Germline CDR1 reads LGHNT; CDR2 reads FRNRAP. The CDR3 covers 13 residues. The chain couples TRBV12-5 to TRBJ2-7; no definite D call. This clonotype was sampled from a human donor in good health (CMV status not recorded). Some clones in this sample may be carry-over from other donors' samples. Sequencing input: CD8+ T cells from PBMCs. Written as DNA, the CDR3 is TGTGCTAGTGGTTTCGGGCTAGTCTACGAGCAGTACTTC. Residues: CASGFGLVYEQYF.